The source of this TCR beta chain is a study of CD8 T cells in Susac syndrome. General study points: The relatively small number of individuals in the TCR sequencing and HLA analysis was acknowledged by the study.

Trimming took off 1 base at V and 2 bases at J, with 12 bases between the two ends. From germline, CDR1 is SGHDN and CDR2 FVKESK. The CDR3 has 15 amino acids. In this sample, this clonotype turned up once. Its antigen is as yet unknown. CD8+ and CD4+ T cells circulating in blood were sequenced for TCR beta. The patients who served as multiple sclerosis controls were treatment-naive and had stable or active relapsing-remitting disease that fulfilled the revised McDonald criteria. RNA totalling roughly 0.45 to 1 ug underwent reverse transcription with random hexamers. Amplification of TCR beta CDR3 by immunoSEQ multiplex PCR spanned 54 Vbeta and 13 Jbeta. In TCRdb, the immunoSEQ multiplex PCR reads were re-called with MiXCR into one record per CDR3 protein. The data show about 130,000 distinct CDR3 sequences, more than 75% seen once.

This sequence was found in a human donor with multiple sclerosis. Sequencing input: CD8+ T cells from PBMCs. This chain uses TRBV14 with TRBJ2-7, with D possibly matching TRBD1 (5 bases). CDR3 region: CASSQARQGTYEQYF. CDR3 DNA: TGTGCCAGCAGCCAAGCCCGGCAGGGTACCTACGAGCAGTACTTC.